This TCR beta chain was recovered during a study of radiotherapy plus CTLA-4 blockade in lung cancer. For the study at large: Disease control reached about 28%, with objective responses in approximately 17%.

Study-wide results and caveats: Radiotherapy with ipilimumab was followed by blood expansion of tumor-derived clones. The authors reported that early blood T cell clone dynamics, with interferon-beta, best predicted response.

As for this clone: As yet, its antigen is unknown.

Germline CDR1 SGHNT, CDR2 YYREEE (reference sequence). The CDR3 sequence is 15 residues long. V gave up 5 bases and J gave up 2 bases; unmatched junction bases: 7. Patients had chemo-refractory metastatic non-small-cell lung cancer and received focal radiation plus CTLA-4 blockade that used ipilimumab. The repertoire was sequenced with immunoSEQ multiplex PCR; TCRdb's copy has only in-frame clones and lacks some. Of about 60,000 clones listed, just over 75% were seen once; the top ten hold 4%. The material was peripheral blood, obtained from a patient treated with radiotherapy plus ipilimumab. The chain is built from TRBV5-4 and TRBJ2-1; 7 bases are a match to TRBD1. This clonotype was obtained from a human donor with non-small cell lung cancer who had a partial response to radiotherapy plus ipilimumab. CDR3 loop: CASRSGTVTYNEQFF. In DNA, the CDR3 is TGTGCCAGCAGATCCGGGACAGTGACCTACAATGAGCAGTTCTTC. Full variable domain (remainder filled in from reference TRBV5-4 and TRBJ2-1): ETGVTQSPTHLIKTRGQQVTLRCSSQSGHNTVSWYQQALGQGPQFIFQYYREEENGRGNFPPRFSGLQFPNYSSELNVNALELDDSALYLCASRSGTVTYNEQFFGPGTRLTVL.